Below are 11 T cell receptor beta chains sequenced from a single sample in a study of cytomegalovirus exposure and HLA in healthy donors. The PCR employed 60 Vbeta primers together with 13 Jbeta primers. Some clones are missing from TCRdb's copy, which holds only in-frame ones; the method was immunoSEQ multiplex PCR. The sample includes hundreds of thousands of clones, approximately 80% seen only once; the top ten take over 3.5%. The source material was PBMCs. Source of these receptors: a male donor in good health and CMV-seronegative.

This chain uses TRBV9 with TRBJ2-3; TRBD2 agrees at 8 bases. This CDR3 is 18 amino acids long. Germline V gives CDR1 SGDLS, CDR2 YYNGEE. Losses at the gene ends were 4 bases for V and 4 bases for J; bases not matched to a gene: 17. CDR3 coding DNA: TGTGCCAGCAGCCTCACCTCTTCTTATAGCGGGAACGCAGATACGCAGTATTTT. This gives the protein CASSLTSSYSGNADTQYF.

This clone was detected a few times. This chain links TRBV6-5 with TRBJ1-3; maybe TRBD1 (6 bases). The germline V and J ends were trimmed by 0 bases and 7 bases, with 16 bases remaining between them. This CDR3 spans 16 amino acids. Germline V gene sequence: CDR1 MNHEY, CDR2 SVGAGI. The DNA of the CDR3 is TGTGCCAGCAGTTACTCCAGGGGTCTAACGGGTAACACCATATATTTT. This sequence encodes CASSYSRGLTGNTIYF.

The chain has TRBV10-1 and TRBJ2-5; D may be TRBD1 (6 bases). Trimming took off 2 bases at V and 5 bases at J, with 9 bases between the two ends. CDR1 WNHNN and CDR2 SYGVQD come from the germline V gene (reference sequence). The CDR3 extends over 13 amino acids. In DNA, the CDR3 is TGCGCCAGCAGTGAGACAGGGCTGGAGACCCAGTACTTC. Translated: CASSETGLETQYF.

V and J are TRBV28 and TRBJ1-2; D gene uncertain. Germline assignment: CDR1 MDHEN and CDR2 SYDVKM. The CDR3 totals 15 residues. The V end was cut by 6 bases, the J end by 4 bases, with 18 bases between. The DNA of the CDR3 is TGTGCCAGCAGGTCTCGGTCGAGGCTAATCTATGGCTACACCTTC. It translates to CASRSRSRLIYGYTF.

The chain combines TRBV5-4 with TRBJ2-1, with 8 bases lining up with TRBD2. The CDR3 has 17 residues. The V gene end was trimmed by 0 bases and the J gene end by 5 bases; junction bases not matched to a gene: 10. Germline assignment: CDR1 SGHNT and CDR2 YYREEE (reference sequence). CDR3 in DNA: TGTGCCAGCAGCTTGGCTGGGACTAGTAATCCCCACAATGAGCAGTTCTTC. Encoded protein: CASSLAGTSNPHNEQFF.

V and J are TRBV7-9 and TRBJ2-2; no reliable D call. The CDR3 has 16 residues. Germline loops: CDR1 SEHNR, CDR2 FQNEAQ (reference sequence). V was trimmed by 2 bases and J by 0 bases, leaving 10 bases between them. The CDR3 reads CASSLWASSNTGELFF. DNA for the CDR3: TGTGCCAGCAGCTTATGGGCCAGCTCGAACACCGGGGAGCTGTTTTTT. The full variable domain, completed using reference TRBV7-9 and TRBJ2-2, is DTGVSQNPRHKITKRGQNVTFRCDPISEHNRLYWYRQTLGQGPEFLTYFQNEAQLEKSRLLSDRFSAERPKGSFSTLEIQRTEQGDSAMYLCASSLWASSNTGELFFGEGSRLTVL.

This clone was counted a single time. The V gene is TRBV5-5, the J gene TRBJ2-7, with a tentative D call TRBD1 (8 bases). The V and J ends lost 0 bases and 5 bases respectively, with 24 bases between them. Germline V gene sequence: CDR1 SGHKS, CDR2 YYEKEE (reference sequence). CDR3 length: 18 amino acids. In DNA form, the CDR3 reads TGTGCCAGCAGCTTGGTCCAGGGGGCTGGGCGGGAGAAAAACGAGCAGTACTTC. Residues: CASSLVQGAGREKNEQYF.

V usage is TRBV6-1 and J usage is TRBJ1-1; a weak D match, TRBD1 (5 bases). Germline lookup yields CDR1 MNHNS and CDR2 SASEGT. The V gene lost 3 bases and the J gene lost 6 bases, with 11 bases spanning the gap. The CDR3 contains 13 residues. The CDR3 here is CASSDWGGAEAFF. The CDR3 coding sequence is TGTGCCAGCAGTGATTGGGGGGGAGCTGAAGCTTTCTTT.

This clone was seen more than once but under ten times. V gene TRBV4-1 combines with J gene TRBJ2-7; unclear D gene. The CDR3 runs to 14 residues. Deletions cut 3 bases from V and 6 bases from J, with 15 bases between. Germline values: CDR1 MGHRA, CDR2 YSYEKL. CDR3 loop: CASSQPPSGSEQYF. As DNA, the CDR3 is TGCGCCAGCAGCCAGCCCCCCTCAGGTTCCGAGCAGTACTTC.

The rearrangement links TRBV18 to TRBJ2-5, with a possible D match to TRBD2 (5 bases). This CDR3 region has 14 residues. Trimming stripped 6 bases from V and 0 bases from J, with 11 bases between. Germline V gives CDR1 KGHSH, CDR2 LQKENI. CDR3 coding DNA: TGTGCCAGCTCGGACCCGGGGTACCAAGAGACCCAGTACTTC. This gives the protein CASSDPGYQETQYF.

The V and J genes are TRBV7-2 and TRBJ2-7; 10 bases are shared with TRBD1. The CDR3 runs 14 residues. CDR1 is SGHTA, CDR2 FQGNSA, per germline. Unmatched junction bases numbered 7, after V lost 4 bases and J lost 7 bases. This chain's CDR3 is CASSSRDRGREQYF. The CDR3 coding sequence is TGTGCCAGCAGCTCACGGGACAGGGGAAGGGAGCAGTACTTC.